This record concerns one T cell receptor beta chain sequence. TCRdb's table, derived via immunoSEQ multiplex PCR, lists solely in-frame clones and lacks some. The sample has almost 200,000 clones, 70% to 90% seen once; the top ten hold roughly 8.8%. These data belong to a study of blood T cell repertoires in COVID-19. V was clipped by 0 bases and J by 1 base; unmatched bases: 5. CDR3 length: 17 amino acids. Germline CDR1 MGHRA, CDR2 YSYEKL. The clonotype originates from a woman aged 18-29 years who had recovered from COVID-19. The V call is TRBV4-1, the J call TRBJ1-5; TRBD1 aligns across 8 bases. The sequenced sample consisted of PBMCs or T cells enriched from blood (not recorded which). The CDR3 DNA reads TGCGCCAGCAGCCAAGATCCCTGGGACAGGAGCAATCAGCCCCAGCATTTT. Protein sequence: CASSQDPWDRSNQPQHF.